The next 24 T cell receptor beta chains were all read from a single sample in a study of blood T cell repertoires in COVID-19. Profiling relied on immunoSEQ multiplex PCR, and the TCRdb table lists in-frame clones only, not all of them. The table has over 150,000 clones, roughly nine tenths seen once; the top ten hold 20%. Sequencing was performed on peripheral blood. The receptors stem from a man in his 70s with active or convalescent COVID-19.

This clone was seen a single time. This rearrangement joins TRBV12-5 to TRBJ1-5; weak D call: TRBD1 (5 bases). Germline loops: CDR1 LGHNT, CDR2 FRNRAP. The CDR3 contains 18 residues. Trimming left V 0 bases short and J 2 bases short, with 17 bases between. In nucleotides, the CDR3 is TGTGCTAGTGGTTTGGTACTGAGCGCCAGGGATCGCAATCAGCCCCAGCATTTT. Its protein product is CASGLVLSARDRNQPQHF.

The chain employs TRBV11-2 and TRBJ1-2, with D tentatively TRBD1 (5 bases). Germline CDR1 is SGHAT and CDR2 is FQNNGV. The CDR3 has 13 residues. V was trimmed by 5 bases and J by 1 base, leaving 8 bases between them. CDR3 in amino acids: CASSQGLNYGYTF. In DNA form, the CDR3 reads TGTGCCAGCAGCCAGGGCCTTAACTATGGCTACACCTTC.

This clone was counted once. V is TRBV27 and J is TRBJ1-2; 7 positions agree with TRBD1. Losses at the gene ends were 5 bases for V and 7 bases for J; bases not matched to a gene: 13. The CDR3 has 15 amino acids. The germline CDR1 and CDR2 sequences are MNHEY and SMNVEV (reference sequence). CDR3 sequence (DNA): TGTGCCAGCAGTGCGAGGGACAGTCCCGCCCTTGGCTACACCTTC. Amino acids: CASSARDSPALGYTF.

The chain recombines TRBV4-3 with TRBJ2-2; 7 positions agree with TRBD1. This CDR3 is built from 18 residues. Per germline, CDR1 LGHNA and CDR2 YSLEER. V dropped 0 bases and J dropped 1; count of bases not matched to a gene: 8. The CDR3 reads CASSQEPQGVLNTGELFF. CDR3 nucleotides: TGCGCCAGCAGCCAAGAACCCCAGGGGGTCCTGAACACCGGGGAGCTGTTTTTT.

On this clone: The conserved closing phenylalanine or tryptophan is absent in this CDR3, likely reflecting a read error. It is unclear where the CDR3 begins or ends on the DNA, so no DNA is shown, and the CDR3 is as TCRdb lists it. V usage is TRBV20-1 and J usage is TRBJ1-1; the table names TRBD1, a call not compared with the DNA. Including both end residues, the CDR3 is 11 amino acids long. CDR1 DFQATT and CDR2 SNEGSKA come from the germline V gene (reference sequence). CDR3 amino acids: CSVRSGTPSVV.

The chain links TRBV2 to TRBJ1-2; tentatively, D is TRBD1 (6 bases). This CDR3 has 12 amino acids. Trimming took 10 bases from V and 5 from J, leaving 14 bases between them. Germline assignment: CDR1 SNHLY and CDR2 FYNNEI. The CDR3 DNA sequence: TGTGCCACCTCCGGGACAAGTTATGGCTACACCTTC. Translated: CATSGTSYGYTF.

This clone was recorded only once. The chain has TRBV9 and TRBJ1-1; weak D call: TRBD1 (6 bases). Germline values: CDR1 SGDLS, CDR2 YYNGEE. The V end was cut by 0 bases, the J end by 1 base, with 19 bases between. The CDR3 length is 18 residues. The CDR3 nucleotides are TGTGCCAGCAGCGTAGGGGGAGCCAGGGGTCCCACGAACACTGAAGCTTTCTTT. Amino acids: CASSVGGARGPTNTEAFF.

This chain links TRBV19 with TRBJ2-1; TRBD2 is a possible D gene (6 bases). Germline-derived CDR1 and CDR2 are LNHDA and SQIVND (reference sequence). This CDR3 is built from 14 residues. Trimming removed 1 base from V and 7 bases from J, with 11 bases in between. The CDR3 is CASSIVGGNNEQFF. CDR3 nucleotide sequence: TGTGCCAGTAGTATAGTCGGGGGAAATAATGAGCAGTTCTTC.

The chain links TRBV30 to TRBJ1-2; 7 positions match TRBD1. This CDR3 is 12 amino acids long. Looked up from germline, CDR1 is GTSNPN and CDR2 is SVGIG (reference sequence). The V gene end was trimmed by 3 bases and the J gene end by 7 bases; junction bases not matched to a gene: 5. CDR3 nucleotides: TGTGCCTGGAGGGGAGCAGGGGGTGGCTACACCTTC. Protein product: CAWRGAGGGYTF.

V and J are TRBV3-1 (or the pseudogene TRBV3-2) and TRBJ2-3; D may be TRBD2 (5 bases). The CDR3 runs to 14 residues. V was cut by 0 bases and J by 9 bases, with 13 bases left in between. Germline V gives CDR1 LGHDT, CDR2 YNNKEL (reference sequence). The CDR3 nucleotides read TGTGCCAGCAGCCAAGACTGGGCCCCGGGGACGCAGTATTTT. Amino acid sequence: CASSQDWAPGTQYF.

The chain employs TRBV5-1 and TRBJ1-1; D ambiguous. Trimming took 2 bases from V and 5 from J, leaving 13 bases between them. The CDR3 contains 14 residues. Germline V CDR1 and CDR2: SGHRS, YFSETQ. CDR3 sequence reads: CASSFSGGGTEAFF. CDR3 in DNA: TGCGCCAGCAGCTTTTCAGGAGGAGGGACTGAAGCTTTCTTT.

This clone has only one observation. CDR3 DNA sequence: TGTGCCAGCAGCTTGGTTGGTGGGGGGGGTGAGCAGTTCTTC. Protein sequence: CASSLVGGGGEQFF. V and J are TRBV5-4 and TRBJ2-1; 7 positions match TRBD2. This CDR3 has 14 amino acids. Germline V lookup: CDR1 SGHNT, CDR2 YYREEE (reference sequence). With V trimmed by 0 bases and J by 9 bases, 6 bases remained unmatched.

The rearrangement joins TRBV6-2 or TRBV6-3 to TRBJ1-1, with a tentative D call TRBD1 (5 bases). Germline lookup yields CDR1 MNHEY and CDR2 SVGEGT. V gave up 0 bases and J gave up 0 bases, with 8 bases separating them. The CDR3 length is 15 residues. The CDR3 loop is CASSYSAGLNTEAFF. CDR3 sequence (DNA): TGTGCCAGCAGTTACTCGGCGGGGCTGAACACTGAAGCTTTCTTT.

The V gene is TRBV2, the J gene TRBJ1-5, with TRBD1 matching 7 bases. The germline V gene encodes CDR1 SNHLY and CDR2 FYNNEI. The CDR3 is 13 amino acids. V gave up 5 bases and J gave up 7 bases; unmatched junction bases: 5. CDR3 residues: CASSLQGRQPQHF. For the CDR3, the DNA is TGTGCCAGCAGTTTACAGGGGAGGCAGCCCCAGCATTTT.

The CDR3 loop is CASSLVAASTEAFF. DNA for the CDR3: TGTGCCAGCAGCTTAGTTGCCGCGTCCACTGAAGCTTTCTTT. This chain uses TRBV7-8 with TRBJ1-1; D is ambiguous. Germline V CDR1 and CDR2: SGHVS, FQNEAQ. Trimming took off 1 base at V and 4 bases at J, with 10 bases between the two ends. CDR3 size: 14 residues.

This clone was seen only a few times. Other DNA sequences of this sample code for an identical CDR3. The gene calls are TRBV14 and TRBJ1-1; weak D call: TRBD1 (6 bases). CDR3 length: 13 residues. Germline CDR1 and CDR2: SGHDN and FVKESK. The ends were cut back, 4 bases at V and 2 bases at J, with 8 bases in the middle. The CDR3 spells CASSRTANTEAFF. The DNA for the CDR3 is TGTGCCAGCAGCCGGACAGCTAACACTGAAGCTTTCTTT.

CDR3 coding DNA: TGTGCCAGCAGCGGACAGGAAACCAATCATTCACCCCTCCACTTT. Translated, it gives CASSGQETNHSPLHF. This sequence joins TRBV5-6 and TRBJ1-6; TRBD1 agrees at 7 bases. The CDR3 contains 15 residues. Germline lookup yields CDR1 SGHDT and CDR2 YYEEEE. The junction had 9 bases not matched to a gene; V was cut back by 4 bases and J by 8 bases. Together with reference TRBV5-6 and TRBJ1-6, the CDR3 gives the full variable domain: DAGVTQSPTHLIKTRGQQVTLRCSPKSGHDTVSWYQQALGQGPQFIFQYYEEEERQRGNFPDRFSGHQFPNYSSELNVNALLLGDSALYLCASSGQETNHSPLHFGNGTRLTVT.

In this sample, this clone turned up many times. J is TRBJ2-6 and V is TRBV6-5, with D possibly being TRBD1 (6 bases). The CDR3 has 15 amino acids. Germline assignment: CDR1 MNHEY and CDR2 SVGAGI. V was clipped by 6 bases and J by 5 bases, with 14 bases between them. Here the CDR3 reads CASSNRVHRANVLTF. CDR3 sequence (DNA): TGTGCCAGCAGCAACAGGGTACACCGGGCCAACGTCCTGACTTTC.

V gene TRBV2 combines with J gene TRBJ1-2, with TRBD1 matching 8 bases. Germline-derived CDR1 and CDR2 are SNHLY and FYNNEI. After removal of 8 bases from V and 13 bases from J, the junction contained 15 bases not matched to a gene. CDR3 length equals 13 residues. The CDR3 bases are TGTGCCAGCCGTCCCCGGACAGGGCTGAGATTCACCTTC. This sequence encodes CASRPRTGLRFTF.

The V gene is TRBV4-3, the J gene TRBJ2-7; 10 bases line up with TRBD1. CDR3 length: 15 residues. Germline assignment: CDR1 LGHNA and CDR2 YSLEER. Trimming at V came to 3 bases and at J to 6 bases, leaving 8 bases not matched to a gene. The CDR3 is CASSHSGQGSVEQYF. CDR3 nucleotide sequence: TGCGCCAGCAGCCACTCGGGACAGGGGTCGGTCGAGCAGTACTTC.

This sequence joins TRBV14 and TRBJ2-7; D might be TRBD2 (6 bases). The CDR3 has 16 residues. Germline V CDR1 and CDR2: SGHDN, FVKESK. The V end lost 6 bases, the J end lost 7 bases, and 25 bases lay between the germline ends. CDR3 loop: CASSHGGIGALREQYF. CDR3 nucleotides: TGTGCCAGCAGTCACGGGGGAATAGGGGCCCTTAGGGAGCAGTACTTC.

The CDR3 region is CASSTTDGDNEQFF. In nucleotides, the CDR3 is TGTGCCAGCTCAACCACGGACGGGGACAATGAGCAGTTCTTC. V and J are TRBV18 and TRBJ2-1; D is perhaps TRBD2 (5 bases). Trimming cost V 5 bases and J 5 bases, with 13 bases left between them. From germline, CDR1 is KGHSH and CDR2 LQKENI. The CDR3 length is 14 residues.

The chain uses TRBV28 and TRBJ2-1; perhaps TRBD1 as D (5 bases). V lost 4 bases and J 7 bases, leaving 17 bases between the germline ends. CDR1 and CDR2 from the germline V gene are MDHEN and SYDVKM. This CDR3 comprises 15 residues. The CDR3 spells CASSSLLDSTNEQFF. In DNA form, the CDR3 reads TGTGCCAGCAGTTCCCTCTTAGACAGCACGAATGAGCAGTTCTTC.

J is TRBJ1-5 and V is TRBV5-1; D unresolved. The V and J ends lost 4 bases and 6 bases respectively, with 20 bases between them. The germline CDR1 and CDR2 sequences are SGHRS and YFSETQ. This CDR3 spans 16 amino acids. The CDR3 loop reads CASSPTEVGIGQPQHF. The CDR3 nucleotides read TGCGCCAGCAGCCCTACCGAGGTAGGCATAGGTCAGCCCCAGCATTTT.